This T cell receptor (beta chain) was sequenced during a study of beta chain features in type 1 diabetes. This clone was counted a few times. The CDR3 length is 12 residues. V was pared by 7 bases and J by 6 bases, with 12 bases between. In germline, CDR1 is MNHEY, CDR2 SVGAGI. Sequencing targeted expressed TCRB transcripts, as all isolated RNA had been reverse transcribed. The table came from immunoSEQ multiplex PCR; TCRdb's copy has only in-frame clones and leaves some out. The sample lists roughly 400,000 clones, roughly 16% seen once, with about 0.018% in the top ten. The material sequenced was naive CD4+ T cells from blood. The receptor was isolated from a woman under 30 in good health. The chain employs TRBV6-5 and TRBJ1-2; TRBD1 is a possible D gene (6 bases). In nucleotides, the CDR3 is TGTGCCAGCAAAACAGGGAGGGATGGCTACACCTTC. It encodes CASKTGRDGYTF.